The entry below describes one TCR beta chain. The antigen is unknown. These data come from a study of blood T cells in healthy people across ages. Study results and caveats: Conclusively comparing naive with antigen-experienced cells was impossible with unsorted PBMCs. The fall in TCR beta diversity per million T cells was roughly linear with age.

Through a sample-barcoded 5' primer and a J-beta primer mix, a second PCR was run for about 6 to 12 cycles. A tag from a template-switch adaptor with 12 random nucleotides marked each cDNA molecule. MiXCR, applied by TCRdb to the 5' RACE reads, yields one record per CDR3 protein. The sample has around 2 million distinct CDR3 sequences, approximately 39% seen once. The CDR3 has 14 amino acids. V lost 4 bases, J lost 3 bases, and 11 bases lay in between. Germline loops: CDR1 LGHNA, CDR2 YNFKEQ. The TCR comes from a human donor in good health. Sequences were obtained from blood. J is TRBJ2-3 and V is TRBV4-2; D is unclear. Written as DNA, the CDR3 is TGTGCCAGCAGCCCGACCGTAGGGACAGATACGCAGTATTTT. This gives the protein CASSPTVGTDTQYF.